These T cell receptor beta chains were read from a single sample in a study of molecular identifiers for immune sequencing clone quantification. Each CDR3 protein is one row after TCRdb ran MiXCR on the PCR reads. The sample contains some 35,000 distinct CDR3 sequences, 15% to 20% of which appear only once. The material sequenced was naive CD8+ T cells from blood, with Jurkat cell RNA spiked in. The receptors derive from a human donor in good health. Some libraries in this study had Jurkat cell RNA spiked in. Each CDR3 is given with its conserved first and last residue. The D gene is left open where the match is weak. Clone size, where shown, is once, few, many, or a class for clones that have expanded.

TGTGCCAGCAGCATAACTGAAGCTTTCTTT	CASSITEAFF	TRBV7-9	TRBJ1-1	many	-
TGTGCCAGCAGTCCGCTGGGACTAAAAAACACAGATACGCAGTATTTT	CASSPLGLKNTDTQYF	TRBV28	TRBJ2-3	many	TRBD2
TGTGCCAGCAGCTTAGCGGGGGGACGGATGTCCTACGAGCAGTACTTC	CASSLAGGRMSYEQYF	TRBV7-9	TRBJ2-7	many	-
TGTGCCAGCAGCGTAGGATTAGGACACCAGTACGAGCAGTACTTC	CASSVGLGHQYEQYF	TRBV9	TRBJ2-7	many	-
TGTGCCAGCAGCTTAAGTGCGCGACTAGCGGGTACAGATACGCAGTATTTT	CASSLSARLAGTDTQYF	TRBV7-9	TRBJ2-3	many	TRBD2
TGTGCCAGCAGCCAAGATCGGGGCGAGGGGGATGCAAAACTGTTTTTT	CASSQDRGEGDAKLFF	TRBV3-1	TRBJ1-4	-	-
TGTGCCTGGGGGACGGCCGGGGAGCTGTTTTTT	CAWGTAGELFF	TRBV30	TRBJ2-2	many	-
TGCGCCAGCAGCCAAGATTGGGACAGCGGGAGCTCCTACGAGCAGTACTTC	CASSQDWDSGSSYEQYF	TRBV4-1	TRBJ2-7	many	-
TGTGCCAGCAGCCGCGACACATCCCTCTATCAGCCCCAGCATTTT	CASSRDTSLYQPQHF	TRBV6-2/TRBV6-3	TRBJ1-5	-	-
TGTGCCTGCAGCTTCGACAGTTACTCTGGAAACACCATATATTTT	CACSFDSYSGNTIYF	TRBV7-2	TRBJ1-3	-	-
TGTGCCTGGAGTGCCGGACAGGGGGGGACTGAAGCTTTCTTT	CAWSAGQGGTEAFF	TRBV30	TRBJ1-1	many	TRBD1
TGTGCCAGCAGTGGGACCCCGGACCCCAATGGCTACACCTTC	CASSGTPDPNGYTF	TRBV12-3/TRBV12-4	TRBJ1-2	many	-
TGCGCCAGCAGTGGGGCAGCGAATTTCACAGATACGCAGTATTTT	CASSGAANFTDTQYF	TRBV10-2	TRBJ2-3	many	-
TGTGCCAGCAGTTTCACCGGGACAGACTATGGCTACACCTTC	CASSFTGTDYGYTF	TRBV6-5	TRBJ1-2	many	TRBD1
TGCAGTGCCGCCGGGACAGGGGCCACTGAAGCTTTCTTT	CSAAGTGATEAFF	TRBV20-1	TRBJ1-1	many	TRBD1
TGTGCCTGGTCGGGACTCCCGGATGAGCAGTTCTTC	CAWSGLPDEQFF	TRBV30	TRBJ2-1	many	-
TGTGCCAGCGGGGCTAACTATGGCTACACCTTC	CASGANYGYTF	TRBV2	TRBJ1-2	-	-
TGTGCCAGCAGTTTAGGAGTAATCGGTGAGCAGTTCTTC	CASSLGVIGEQFF	TRBV12-3/TRBV12-4	TRBJ2-1	-	-
TGTGCCAGCAGTACATCGGACAGCCAAGAGACCCAGTACTTC	CASSTSDSQETQYF	TRBV28	TRBJ2-5	-	-
TGTGCCTGTACTGGACTAGCGGGAGTTTCAGATACGCAGTATTTT	CACTGLAGVSDTQYF	TRBV30	TRBJ2-3	-	TRBD2
TGCAGCGTTGTTAGCGGGATCGACAATGAGCAGTTCTTC	CSVVSGIDNEQFF	TRBV29-1	TRBJ2-1	many	TRBD2
TGTGCCAGCAGCAGGGTTAGCACAGATACGCAGTATTTT	CASSRVSTDTQYF	TRBV5-4	TRBJ2-3	many	-
TGTGCCAGCTGTGGACAGGGGATGAACACTGAAGCTTTCTTT	CASCGQGMNTEAFF	TRBV6-1	TRBJ1-1	many	TRBD1
TGTGCCAGCAGCCTACTAGCGGGCCCATCCACGCCAGATACGCAGTATTTT	CASSLLAGPSTPDTQYF	TRBV7-6	TRBJ2-3	many	TRBD2
TGTGCCAGCAGCCCCTTCCACATCAGGGTAATGAACGCTGAAGCTTTCTTT	CASSPFHIRVMNAEAFF	TRBV7-3	TRBJ1-1	-	-
TGCAGTGCTAGAGACGGATGGGACAGGGGCATTAACAAAAACATTCAGTACTTC	CSARDGWDRGINKNIQYF	TRBV20-1	TRBJ2-4	many	TRBD1
TGTGCCAGCAGCCCCCGTGAGGCTTTGAACACCGGGGAGCTGTTTTTT	CASSPREALNTGELFF	TRBV5-4	TRBJ2-2	many	-
TGCAGCGTTGATCATGCGGAGACCCAGTACTTC	CSVDHAETQYF	TRBV29-1	TRBJ2-5	many	-
TGTGCCAGCGAATGGACAGGCGACACCGGGGAGCTGTTTTTT	CASEWTGDTGELFF	TRBV11-1	TRBJ2-2	-	TRBD1
TGTGCCAGCAGCTCCCGCGAAGGGGGTATGAACACTGAAGCTTTCTTT	CASSSREGGMNTEAFF	TRBV7-9	TRBJ1-1	many	-
TGTGCCAGCAGTTTTGGACAGGGGGCTGTAGATACGCAGTATTTT	CASSFGQGAVDTQYF	TRBV27	TRBJ2-3	many	TRBD1
TGTGCCAGCAGTTCCCCAAGTAGGGCAGGGCACGACACTGAAGCTTTCTTT	CASSSPSRAGHDTEAFF	TRBV6-6	TRBJ1-1	few	-
TGTGCCAGTAGTGTCGGACTAGTCTACGAGCAGTACTTC	CASSVGLVYEQYF	TRBV19	TRBJ2-7	many	TRBD2
TGTGCCAGCAGCTCCACTCATCACCTCTCTGGGGCCAACGTCCTGACTTTC	CASSSTHHLSGANVLTF	TRBV5-4	TRBJ2-6	many	-
TGTGCCAGCAGCTTAGAATTAACCGGGGAGCTGTTTTTT	CASSLELTGELFF	TRBV7-6	TRBJ2-2	-	-
TGTGCCAGCAGTACCCTGGGTATAGGCCTGAGCTCCTACGAGCAGTACTTC	CASSTLGIGLSSYEQYF	TRBV28	TRBJ2-7	many	-
TGTGCCAGCAGCCAAGAAAGACAATTGAACACCGGGGAGCTGTTTTTT	CASSQERQLNTGELFF	TRBV4-2	TRBJ2-2	-	-
TGTGCCAGCGGGAAACTGAACACTGAAGCTTTCTTT	CASGKLNTEAFF	TRBV12-3/TRBV12-4	TRBJ1-1	many	-
TGTGCCAGCCGGACAGGGGGCCGGGGCACAGATACGCAGTATTTT	CASRTGGRGTDTQYF	TRBV6-2/TRBV6-3	TRBJ2-3	many	TRBD1
TGCGCCAGCAGCCAAGACTTAGCGGGGTTATACAATGAGCAGTTCTTC	CASSQDLAGLYNEQFF	TRBV4-3	TRBJ2-1	many	TRBD2
TGTGCCACCAGTGACCCCGGACTGAGCACAGATACGCTGTATTTT	CATSDPGLSTDTLYF	TRBV24-1	TRBJ2-3	-	-
TGCAGCGTTGTGGAGACAGGGGGCGCCTATGGCTACACCTTC	CSVVETGGAYGYTF	TRBV29-1	TRBJ1-2	many	TRBD1
TGTGCCAGCAGTACGGGAGGGGCCACTGAAGCTTTCTTT	CASSTGGATEAFF	TRBV6-6	TRBJ1-1	many	-
TGTGCCAGCAGCACACAGAGCGGGGCCAACGTCCTGACTTTC	CASSTQSGANVLTF	TRBV7-6	TRBJ2-6	many	-
TGTGCCAGCAGTAGCAGGGTTAGCAATCAGCCCCAGCATTTT	CASSSRVSNQPQHF	TRBV28	TRBJ1-5	-	-
TGCGCCAGCAGCCAAGATAATTCGGGATACAATGAGCAGTTCTTC	CASSQDNSGYNEQFF	TRBV4-3	TRBJ2-1	many	-
TGTGCCAGCAGCTCCCACCCAGGGGAGGACTACGAGCAGTACTTC	CASSSHPGEDYEQYF	TRBV4-2	TRBJ2-7	-	-
TGTGCCAGCATACCAATTACGGGCGGCACAGATACGCAGTATTTT	CASIPITGGTDTQYF	TRBV27	TRBJ2-3	many	-
TGTGCCAGCAGTTTAGGGTCGATAGCGGGAGTGGGCAATGAGCAGTTCTTC	CASSLGSIAGVGNEQFF	TRBV12-3/TRBV12-4	TRBJ2-1	many	TRBD2
TGTGCCAGCAGCTTAGAGTTCGAGCAGGGGGCGGGTGAGCAGTACTTC	CASSLEFEQGAGEQYF	TRBV7-2	TRBJ2-7	many	TRBD1
TGTGCCAGCAGCCCGGACGATGGACGTGAAGCTTTCTTT	CASSPDDGREAFF	TRBV7-8	TRBJ1-1	many	-
TGTGCCAGCTTACGGAGTGATACGCAGTATTTT	CASLRSDTQYF	TRBV6-6	TRBJ2-3	many	-
TGTGCCAGCAGCCGGGACAGAAGCTCCTACAATGAGCAGTTCTTC	CASSRDRSSYNEQFF	TRBV14	TRBJ2-1	few	TRBD1
TGTGCCAGCAGCGTAGTAACTAGCGCGGATGAGCAGTTCTTC	CASSVVTSADEQFF	TRBV9	TRBJ2-1	many	TRBD2
TGTGCCAGTAGTATGTTTGGAGGGGGCGGTGAAAAACTGTTTTTT	CASSMFGGGGEKLFF	TRBV19	TRBJ1-4	many	TRBD1
TGTGCCAGCACCCTACCCCCGAACACTGAAGCTTTCTTT	CASTLPPNTEAFF	TRBV7-9	TRBJ1-1	many	-
TGTGCCAGCAGTTACCCCGGTCCTGCCTACGAGCAGTACTTC	CASSYPGPAYEQYF	TRBV6-5	TRBJ2-7	many	-